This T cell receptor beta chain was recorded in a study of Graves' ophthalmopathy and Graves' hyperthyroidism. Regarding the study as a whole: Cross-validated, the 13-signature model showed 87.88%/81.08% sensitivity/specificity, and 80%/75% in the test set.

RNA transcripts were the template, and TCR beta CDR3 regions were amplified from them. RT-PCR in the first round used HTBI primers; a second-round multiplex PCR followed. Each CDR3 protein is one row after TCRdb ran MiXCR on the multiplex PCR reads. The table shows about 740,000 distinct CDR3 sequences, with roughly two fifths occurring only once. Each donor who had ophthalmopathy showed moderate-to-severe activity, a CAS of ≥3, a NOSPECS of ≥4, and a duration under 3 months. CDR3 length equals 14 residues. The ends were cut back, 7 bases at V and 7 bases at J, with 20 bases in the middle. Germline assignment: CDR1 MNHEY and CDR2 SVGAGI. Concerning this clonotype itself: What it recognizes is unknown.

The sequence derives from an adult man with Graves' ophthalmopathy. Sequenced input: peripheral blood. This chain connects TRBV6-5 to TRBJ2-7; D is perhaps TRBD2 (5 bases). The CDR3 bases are TGTGCCAGCACACTATCAGGCCTCGGAGGTGAGCAGTACTTC. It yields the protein CASTLSGLGGEQYF.